These T cell receptor beta chains were read from a single sample in a study of CD8 T cells in Susac syndrome. TCRdb re-derived calls from the immunoSEQ multiplex PCR reads in MiXCR, one entry per CDR3 protein. The sample has roughly 150,000 distinct CDR3 sequences; approximately 94% are singletons. Sequenced sample: CD4+ T cells from PBMCs. The receptors stem from a human donor with Susac syndrome. Both conserved end residues are part of each CDR3. D genes are given only for firm matches. Size is stated for part of the rows, as once, few or many counts, or as a class when the clone is expanded.

D,V,J,size,CDR3,DNA
.,TRBV3-1,TRBJ1-5,.,CASSLNTNSNQPQHF,TGTGCCAGCAGCCTGAACACTAATAGCAATCAGCCCCAGCATTTT
.,TRBV3-1,TRBJ2-2,.,CASSQETGLNTGELFF,TGTGCCAGCAGCCAAGAAACAGGGCTAAACACCGGGGAGCTGTTTTTT
.,TRBV12-3/TRBV12-4,TRBJ1-1,.,CASSWGRANMNTEAFF,TGTGCCAGCAGTTGGGGCAGGGCGAATATGAACACTGAAGCTTTCTTT
.,TRBV25-1,TRBJ2-2,.,CASSAMLGTPRAGELFF,TGTGCCAGCAGTGCCATGCTAGGGACACCGAGGGCCGGGGAGCTGTTTTTT
.,TRBV21-1,TRBJ1-5,.,CASSKKGVANQPQHF,TGTGCCAGCAGCAAAAAGGGGGTCGCCAATCAGCCCCAGCATTTT
.,TRBV25-1,TRBJ1-5,.,CASSWVGGNQPQHF,TGTGCCAGCAGCTGGGTGGGGGGCAATCAGCCCCAGCATTTT
.,TRBV20-1,TRBJ1-4,.,CSARRGNEKLFF,TGCAGTGCTAGACGGGGAAATGAAAAACTGTTTTTT
.,TRBV28,TRBJ1-2,.,CASSSHEKVYGYTF,TGTGCCAGCAGTTCCCATGAGAAGGTCTATGGCTACACCTTC
.,TRBV5-1,TRBJ2-4,.,CASSLGPVGSKNIQYF,TGCGCCAGCAGCTTGGGACCCGTGGGGTCCAAAAACATTCAGTACTTC
.,TRBV3-1,TRBJ2-5,.,CASSQEVRAKETQYF,TGTGCCAGCAGCCAAGAGGTCAGGGCCAAAGAGACCCAGTACTTC
TRBD2,TRBV7-9,TRBJ2-3,.,CASSRREGLTDTQYF,TGTGCCAGCAGCCGCAGGGAGGGATTGACAGATACGCAGTATTTT
.,TRBV12-3/TRBV12-4,TRBJ2-1,few,CASSLVDNEQFF,TGTGCCAGCAGTTTAGTGGACAATGAGCAGTTCTTC
.,TRBV12-3/TRBV12-4,TRBJ2-5,.,CASKAQQETQYF,TGTGCCAGCAAGGCCCAACAAGAGACCCAGTACTTC
.,TRBV6-5,TRBJ2-5,.,CASSYSDRDQETQYF,TGTGCCAGCAGTTACTCGGACAGAGACCAAGAGACCCAGTACTTC
.,TRBV20-1,TRBJ1-5,.,CSATLPGAQPQHF,TGCAGTGCTACACTGCCCGGGGCTCAGCCCCAGCATTTT
TRBD2,TRBV20-1,TRBJ2-2,.,CSARDRRRGGNTGELFF,TGCAGTGCTAGAGATCGGCGGCGGGGGGGGAACACCGGGGAGCTGTTTTTT
.,TRBV14,TRBJ2-5,few,CASSHGETQYF,TGTGCCAGCTCACACGGGGAGACCCAGTACTTC
.,TRBV10-3,TRBJ2-4,.,CAISDLQATIQYF,TGTGCCATCAGTGATTTACAGGCCACCATTCAGTACTTC
TRBD1,TRBV9,TRBJ1-3,.,CASSAEGARGNTIYF,TGTGCCAGCAGCGCCGAGGGGGCTAGAGGAAACACCATATATTTT
TRBD1,TRBV20-1,TRBJ1-2,.,CSAAGTGTYGYTF,TGCAGTGCTGCCGGGACAGGCACTTATGGCTACACCTTC
TRBD2,TRBV6-2/TRBV6-3,TRBJ2-3,.,CASSQQRLAGSNTQYF,TGTGCCAGCAGCCAACAACGACTAGCGGGAAGTAATACGCAGTATTTT
.,TRBV20-1,TRBJ1-2,.,CSAVLDYGYTF,TGCAGTGCTGTCCTTGACTATGGCTACACCTTC
.,TRBV14,TRBJ1-4,.,CASSFRTDTNEKLFF,TGTGCCAGCAGCTTCCGGACAGACACTAATGAAAAACTGTTTTTT
TRBD1,TRBV18,TRBJ1-2,.,CASSTGGFDNYGYTF,TGTGCCAGCTCCACAGGGGGATTTGATAACTATGGCTACACCTTC
TRBD2,TRBV29-1,TRBJ2-1,.,CSVQGGRGDF,TGCAGCGTTCAAGGCGGGAGGGGGGATTTC
TRBD2,TRBV28,TRBJ2-5,.,CASSLSAGAGETQYF,TGTGCCAGCAGTTTATCTGCGGGAGCTGGGGAGACCCAGTACTTC
TRBD1,TRBV24-1,TRBJ1-5,.,CATQDRGGNQPQHF,TGTGCCACCCAGGACAGGGGAGGCAATCAGCCCCAGCATTTT
TRBD1,TRBV11-2,TRBJ1-2,.,CASSPGQGLGYTF,TGTGCCAGCAGCCCGGGACAGGGCCTTGGCTACACCTTC
.,TRBV12-3/TRBV12-4,TRBJ2-7,.,CASSPLPTRGSYEQYF,TGTGCCAGCAGTCCCCTCCCGACTAGAGGCTCCTACGAGCAGTACTTC
TRBD2,TRBV28,TRBJ2-3,.,CASSPPPTSGRRDTQYF,TGTGCCAGCAGTCCCCCTCCGACTAGCGGGAGAAGGGATACGCAGTATTTT
TRBD1,TRBV28,TRBJ1-2,.,CASSLSATLGQGRGYTF,TGTGCCAGCAGTTTATCCGCAACCTTGGGACAGGGTAGAGGCTACACCTTC
.,TRBV19,TRBJ1-2,.,CASSRTLGDGYTF,TGTGCCAGTAGTAGAACTCTGGGCGATGGCTACACCTTC
.,TRBV7-9,TRBJ1-1,.,CASSLGGSSSTEAFF,TGTGCCAGCAGCTTGGGGGGCTCGAGTAGCACTGAAGCTTTCTTT
.,TRBV2,TRBJ2-2,.,CASSADFTGELFF,TGTGCCAGCAGTGCAGATTTCACCGGGGAGCTGTTTTTT
TRBD1,TRBV29-1,TRBJ1-2,.,CSGIGQGDYGYTF,TGCAGCGGGATAGGACAGGGCGACTATGGCTACACCTTC
.,TRBV6-1,TRBJ1-6,.,CASSDGYNSPLHF,TGTGCCAGCAGTGACGGCTATAATTCACCCCTCCACTTT
.,TRBV29-1,TRBJ2-5,.,CSSGPQETQYF,TGCAGCTCAGGGCCTCAAGAGACCCAGTACTTC
TRBD1,TRBV7-2,TRBJ1-1,.,CASRPQGAARLTEAFF,TGTGCCAGCAGGCCTCAGGGGGCGGCCCGGCTTACTGAAGCTTTCTTT
TRBD2,TRBV27,TRBJ2-7,.,CASSSLAGPYEQYF,TGTGCCAGCAGTTCACTAGCGGGCCCCTACGAGCAGTACTTC
TRBD2,TRBV7-3,TRBJ2-5,.,CASSLSGGRQETQYF,TGTGCCAGCAGCTTAAGCGGGGGACGCCAAGAGACCCAGTACTTC
TRBD1,TRBV29-1,TRBJ1-1,.,CSAQGAEAFF,TGCAGCGCACAGGGGGCTGAAGCTTTCTTT
.,TRBV29-1,TRBJ1-3,.,CSVASYSGNTIYF,TGCAGCGTTGCGTCCTACTCTGGAAACACCATATATTTT
.,TRBV12-3/TRBV12-4,TRBJ2-7,.,CASSPHTRFPEQYF,TGTGCCAGCAGTCCCCATACTAGATTCCCCGAGCAGTACTTC
.,TRBV3-1,TRBJ1-6,.,CASSQVGDRSPLHF,TGTGCCAGCAGCCAAGTCGGCGACCGGTCTCCCCTCCACTTT
TRBD1,TRBV29-1,TRBJ1-4,.,CSVLRGPEKLFF,TGCAGCGTTCTCAGGGGGCCTGAAAAACTGTTTTTT
.,TRBV29-1,TRBJ2-2,.,CSVLRGPNTGELFF,TGCAGCGTCCTCAGGGGCCCGAACACCGGGGAGCTGTTTTTT
.,TRBV6-6,TRBJ2-3,.,CASSPPPGGDTQYF,TGTGCCAGCAGTCCCCCTCCCGGAGGAGATACGCAGTATTTT
.,TRBV29-1,TRBJ2-1,.,CSVVANEQFF,TGCAGCGTTGTGGCCAATGAGCAGTTCTTC
TRBD2,TRBV11-2,TRBJ2-2,.,CASSLGRGGRYSGELFF,TGTGCCAGCAGCTTAGGTCGGGGGGGAAGGTATTCCGGGGAGCTGTTTTTT
TRBD1,TRBV11-2,TRBJ1-4,.,CASSSYRGDREKLFF,TGTGCCAGCAGCTCCTACAGGGGGGACCGGGAAAAACTGTTTTTT
TRBD1,TRBV20-1,TRBJ1-1,.,CSATRLQGVWTEAFF,TGCAGTGCAACACGCCTACAGGGGGTATGGACTGAAGCTTTCTTT
TRBD2,TRBV9,TRBJ2-3,once,CASSVGGTSGEYTDTQYF,TGTGCCAGCAGCGTAGGAGGGACTAGCGGGGAGTACACAGATACGCAGTATTTT
.,TRBV6-6,TRBJ2-3,once,CASSDHPDTQYF,TGTGCCAGCAGCGATCACCCGGATACGCAGTATTTT
.,TRBV12-3/TRBV12-4,TRBJ1-5,.,CASSFDPDQPQHF,TGTGCCAGCAGTTTTGATCCCGATCAGCCCCAGCATTTT
.,TRBV18,TRBJ2-7,.,CASSPKGGAEQYF,TGTGCCAGCTCCCCTAAAGGAGGGGCCGAGCAGTACTTC